This TCR beta chain was identified in a study of vaccination effects on CD4 cells after COVID-19. General study results and limits: Substantial clonal contraction characterized both infection- and vaccine-induced clones late after vaccination.

Before sequencing took place, the ViraFEST assay used viral peptide pools to expand antigen-specific CD4+ T cells. Isolating CD4+ T cells followed approximately 10 days of culture. Previously uninfected by SARS-CoV-2, the vaccine recipients also showed negative nucleocapsid antibodies. For each well, 1.5 million to 2 million PBMC were cultured with 8.5 to 10 IU/ml IL-2 and roughly 9.2 ug/ml peptides. Researchers swapped half the medium for IL-2 medium on both days 3 and 7. The table came from immunoSEQ multiplex PCR; TCRdb's copy has only in-frame clones and leaves some out. In the table there are about 24,000 clones, roughly 70% of which are singletons. V lost 6 bases, J lost 2 bases, and 9 bases lay in between. The CDR3 spans 13 residues. Per the germline V gene, CDR1 is MNHEY and CDR2 is SVGAGI. Comments on this clone: Its antigen remains unidentified.

The source was CD4+ T cells from PBMCs cultured with SARS-CoV-2 spike peptides, collected before COVID-19 vaccination. The sequence was collected from a human donor who received a COVID-19 vaccine. The chain uses TRBV6-5 and TRBJ2-3, with D unresolved. CDR3 sequence reads: CASRPANTDTQYF. In nucleotides, the CDR3 is TGTGCCAGCAGACCGGCAAACACAGATACGCAGTATTTT.